Below are 19 T cell receptor beta chains sequenced from a single sample in a study of molecular identifiers for immune sequencing clone quantification. Each CDR3 protein is one row after TCRdb ran MiXCR on the PCR reads. The repertoire holds hundreds of thousands of distinct CDR3 sequences, with around 25% as singletons. What was sequenced was naive CD8+ T cells from blood, with Jurkat cell RNA spiked in. Subset reported: FACS-sorted CD8+CD4-CCR7+CD45RA+ naive T cells. These receptor sequences come from a human donor in good health. Some libraries in this study had Jurkat cell RNA spiked in.

This clonotype was observed many times. CDR3 in DNA: TGCGCCAGCAGCCACCCGACAGGGGCCCTCACTGAAGCTTTCTTT. Translated: CASSHPTGALTEAFF. The chain uses TRBV4-1 and TRBJ1-1; 8 nucleotides agree with TRBD1. This CDR3 is built from 15 residues. Trimming cost V 3 bases and J 4 bases; bases outside gene matches: 7. Germline V gene data show CDR1 as MGHRA and CDR2 as YSYEKL.

Comment on this clonotype: A much larger clone sits a single nucleotide away, making a read error possible. V usage is TRBV3-1 and J usage is TRBJ2-6; a weak D match, TRBD1 (6 bases). The CDR3 consists of 18 residues. V was shortened by 4 bases and J by 2 bases, with 18 bases between the two germline ends. The germline V gene encodes CDR1 LGHDT and CDR2 YNNKEL (reference sequence). The CDR3 loop is CASSRERGSRAGANVLTF. The CDR3, as DNA: TGTGCCAGCAGCCGAGAAAGGGGGAGCAGGGCTGGGGCCAACGTCCTGACTTTC.

The chain uses TRBV7-6 and TRBJ2-5; tentative D call: TRBD1 (5 bases). Per germline, CDR1 SGHVS and CDR2 FNYEAQ. The CDR3 totals 17 residues. The germline V and J ends were trimmed by 5 bases and 2 bases, with 21 bases remaining between them. The CDR3, as DNA: TGTGCCAGCAGCCTACGAATTGCAGACAGCCGTCAAGAGACCCAGTACTTC. Amino acid sequence: CASSLRIADSRQETQYF.

In its sample, this clonotype was seen many times. The chain has TRBV6-2 or TRBV6-3 and TRBJ2-3; no clear D. This CDR3 comprises 17 residues. The germline CDR1 and CDR2 sequences are MNHEY and SVGEGT. V lost 0 bases, J lost 3 bases, and 16 bases lay in between. CDR3 coding DNA: TGTGCCAGCAGTTACTCGATCCCATTGGGCGATACAGATACGCAGTATTTT. Translating gives CASSYSIPLGDTDTQYF.

This clonotype was picked up many times. The chain links TRBV28 to TRBJ2-6; D is unresolved. Looked up from germline, CDR1 is MDHEN and CDR2 is SYDVKM. The CDR3 has 17 residues. Trimming took 4 bases from V and 0 from J, leaving 13 bases between them. The CDR3 spells CASSWRIKSSGANVLTF. The CDR3 nucleotides are TGTGCCAGCAGTTGGCGCATTAAGAGCTCTGGGGCCAACGTCCTGACTTTC.

The chain links TRBV14 to TRBJ2-7; D is ambiguous. V lost 2 bases, J lost 2 bases, and 4 bases lay in between. The CDR3 consists of 12 residues. Per germline, CDR1 SGHDN and CDR2 FVKESK. The CDR3 here is CASSQFPYEQYF. In DNA, the CDR3 is TGTGCCAGCAGCCAATTCCCCTACGAGCAGTACTTC.

This clonotype was detected ten times or more. This chain joins TRBV2 and TRBJ1-4, with 9 bases aligning to TRBD1. Losses at the gene ends were 1 base for V and 0 bases for J; bases not matched to a gene: 0. Germline CDR1 SNHLY, CDR2 FYNNEI. This CDR3 comprises 16 residues. In DNA, the CDR3 is TGTGCCAGCAGTGAAGACAGGGGGCCAACTAATGAAAAACTGTTTTTT. Its translation is CASSEDRGPTNEKLFF.

The chain combines TRBV1 with TRBJ2-3; the D call in the table, TRBD2, was not verified against the DNA. TRBV1 is annotated as a pseudogene. The CDR3 extends over 20 amino acids. Here the CDR3 reads CTSSQDRRLAGGPCTDTQYF. DNA for the CDR3: TGCACCAGCAGCCAAGACAGGAGACTAGCGGGGGGGCCTTGCACAGATACGCAGTATTTT.

This clonotype has at least ten counts. J is TRBJ1-4 and V is TRBV27, with D hard to call. Germline V gene lookup returns CDR1 MNHEY and CDR2 SMNVEV (reference sequence). The ends were cut back, 6 bases at V and 10 bases at J, with 9 bases in the middle. The CDR3 covers 11 residues. In DNA, the CDR3 is TGTGCCAGCAGGCAAAGTGGAAAACTGTTTTTT. Translating gives CASRQSGKLFF. The variable domain in full, with the rest retrieved from reference TRBV27 and TRBJ1-4, is EAQVTQNPRYLITVTGKKLTVTCSQNMNHEYMSWYRQDPGLGLRQIYYSMNVEVTDKGDVPEGYKVSRKEKRNFPLILESPSPNQTSLYFCASRQSGKLFFGSGTQLSVL.

This clonotype was recorded at least ten times. V and J are TRBV6-2 or TRBV6-3 and TRBJ2-7; 9 nucleotides align to TRBD2. V shed 6 bases, J shed 1 base, and the junction held 4 bases outside the gene matches. Germline CDR1 MNHEY, CDR2 SVGEGT. The CDR3 runs 14 residues. This CDR3 is CASSYSGGSYEQYF. The CDR3 DNA reads TGTGCCAGCAGCTATAGCGGGGGTTCCTACGAGCAGTACTTC.

The chain couples TRBV9 to TRBJ2-4; TRBD2 aligns across 14 bases. Trimming cost V 4 bases and J 5 bases; bases outside gene matches: 8. From germline, CDR1 is SGDLS and CDR2 YYNGEE. The CDR3 is 17 amino acids. The CDR3 DNA reads as TGTGCCAGCAGCTCTTGGGAGGGACTAGCGGGGGAAAACATTCAGTACTTC. Residues: CASSSWEGLAGENIQYF.

The CDR3 nucleotides are TGTGCCAGCAGTCCTCCGGGACAGCAATTTAGTGACTATGGCTACACCTTC. It is translated as CASSPPGQQFSDYGYTF. The chain has TRBV6-6 and TRBJ1-2, with TRBD1 matching over 7 bases. This CDR3 is built from 17 residues. Trimming removed 5 bases from V and 3 bases from J; junction bases left unmatched: 15. The germline V gene has CDR1 MNHNY and CDR2 SVGAGI (reference sequence).

This clonotype occurred a few times. The V call is TRBV21-1, the J call TRBJ1-5. TRBV21-1 is assigned pseudogene status. This CDR3 contains 17 residues. CDR3: CASSKGGPGGCNQPQHF. The CDR3 nucleotides read TGTGCCAGCAGCAAGGGGGGGCCGGGAGGGTGCAATCAGCCCCAGCATTTT.

CDR3 in DNA: TGTGCCAGCAGTTTTAGCAGAAGCACAGATACGCAGTATTTT. This codes for CASSFSRSTDTQYF. V usage is TRBV12-3 or TRBV12-4 and J usage is TRBJ2-3; D gene unclear. The CDR3 covers 14 residues. V lost 3 bases and J 0 bases, leaving 7 bases between the germline ends.

This clonotype appeared a few times. The chain has TRBV12-3 or TRBV12-4 and TRBJ2-7; 9 bases line up with TRBD1. There are 15 residues in the CDR3. The V and J ends lost 4 bases and 1 base, in that order; junction bases with no gene match: 5. The CDR3 spells CASSSPGTGSYEQYF. As DNA, the CDR3 is TGTGCCAGCAGTTCTCCCGGGACAGGGTCCTACGAGCAGTACTTC.

This clonotype was detected a few times. J is TRBJ1-4 and V is TRBV19; D not resolved. Deletions cut 3 bases from V and 0 bases from J, with 8 bases between. CDR1 is LNHDA, CDR2 SQIVND, per germline (reference sequence). The CDR3 contains 15 residues. The CDR3 loop reads CASSISTATNEKLFF. The DNA of the CDR3 is TGTGCCAGTAGTATCAGTACGGCAACTAATGAAAAACTGTTTTTT.

The J gene is TRBJ2-5, the V gene TRBV27; TRBD1 might be the D (6 bases). Trimming pared 2 bases from V and 5 bases from J, leaving 24 bases between. CDR3 length: 18 residues. Germline V CDR1 and CDR2: MNHEY, SMNVEV (reference sequence). The CDR3 here is CASSLLSQGWLDPETQYF. CDR3 nucleotides: TGTGCCAGCAGTTTACTCTCACAGGGTTGGCTAGACCCGGAGACCCAGTACTTC.

For this clonotype: This may arise from a read error, as a much more abundant clone is one base away. No conserved phenylalanine or tryptophan ends this CDR3, so it is likely a read error. The chain couples TRBV4-3 to TRBJ2-3; possible D gene TRBD2, 7 bases. Trimming removed 0 bases from V and 1 base from J, with 14 bases in between. The germline gives CDR1 LGHNA, CDR2 YSLEER. CDR3 size: 17 residues. CDR3 in amino acids: CASSQDGAGAGTDTQYS. The DNA for the CDR3 is TGCGCCAGCAGCCAAGATGGCGCGGGGGCTGGCACAGATACGCAGTATTCT.

This clonotype was seen many times. The chain has TRBV6-5 and TRBJ2-3, with D possibly being TRBD2 (5 bases). Germline V gene sequence: CDR1 MNHEY, CDR2 SVGAGI. The germline V and J ends were trimmed by 2 bases and 4 bases, with 7 bases remaining between them. CDR3 length: 13 residues. The CDR3 DNA reads as TGTGCCAGCAGTTACCTAGCCTCAGATACGCAGTATTTT. Translating it yields CASSYLASDTQYF.